This T cell receptor beta chain was sequenced for a study of primary melanoma T cells and metastatic recurrence (dated by TCRdb to between 2020 and 2021). Regarding the study in general: The cohort comprised under 200 primary melanomas of stage T2 to T4, with thickness greater than 1 mm. The T-cell fraction measured by TCR beta sequencing was weighed against progression-free survival, the clinical outcome chosen for the comparison. Histopathological grading of tumor-infiltrating lymphocytes was compared with the T-cell fraction derived from sequencing. Whether patient outcome could be predicted by T-cell fraction and T-cell repertoire clonality in primary melanoma tumors was the question this study put to the test.

Study-level results and caveats: Adding T-cell fraction to tumor thickness reportedly improved progression-free survival prediction more than adding any other histopathological variable. A T-cell fraction above 20% appeared protective regardless of ulceration status, mitotic rate or nodal disease. An effective T-cell-mediated antitumor response in primary melanoma was framed by the authors only as a suggestion, not a demonstrated mechanism. Progression-free survival was reportedly predicted by the tumor T-cell fraction independently of age, mitotic rate, ulceration and thickness.

Libraries were built with the immunoSEQ multiplex PCR assay. Primary melanoma tumor tissue was subjected to high-throughput sequencing of the T-cell receptor beta chain. The published analysis was carried out like this. The repertoire analyses covered TCRB CDR3 sharing between samples and the distribution of insertions and deletions. A gradient-boosted model ranked the predictive value of the T-cell fraction against histopathological variables. TCRdb took over this immuneACCESS table, retaining in-frame rearrangements with V and J assigned. Such tables are incomplete; in checked studies, under half of the missing clones stem from an unresolved V gene, and the remainder is unexplained. For V, J and clone size, that table is used; D and trimming come from the DNA. A total of about 2,500 clones appear in this sample, approximately 71% of them only once. The biggest ten clones account for around 30% of the sample.

As to this clone: Its antigen specificity is not known. It has no much larger one-base neighbor in the sample; base qualities were not kept.

From the cysteine up to the phenylalanine, the CDR3 has a length of 14 residues. Only CDR3 DNA is held: 42 bases, read in frame from base 1. According to the germline V gene, CDR1 reads SGHDN and CDR2 reads FVKESK. The trim is 2 bases for V and 4 bases for J, with a gap of 11 bases between the germline ends. Each patient's primary melanoma had been surgically resected and was viewed as potentially curable, though still at risk of metastatic recurrence. Sequencing input: melanoma tumor tissue. The receptor comes from a human donor with melanoma. This sequence uses TRBV14 and TRBJ1-1; no D gene is confidently identified. The DNA sequence reads TGTGCCAGCAGCCAAATTTACTCCTCCACTGAAGCTTTCTTT. It translates as CASSQIYSSTEAFF.